This section outlines one T cell receptor beta chain sequence together with its context. Donors, without exception, were Caucasian adults residing in Nashville, Tennessee. This entry comes from a study of shared clonotypes between healthy human individuals. Assay: immunoSEQ multiplex PCR; the TCRdb copy retains only in-frame clones and omits some. This table holds more than 850,000 clones, around 78% found once. Trimming pared 7 bases from V and 1 base from J, leaving 7 bases between. This CDR3 contains 13 residues. The germline gives CDR1 SNHLY, CDR2 FYNNEI. This sequence joins TRBV2 and TRBJ2-2, with D perhaps TRBD2 (5 bases). The sequencing sample was made of memory CD4+ T cells from PBMCs. Subset specified: CD45RA-negative fraction. The receptor was derived from a man younger than 35 in good health. Some clones in this sample may be carry-over from other donors' samples. CDR3 in amino acids: CASNRENTGELFF. DNA of the CDR3: TGTGCCAGCAATCGGGAGAACACCGGGGAGCTGTTTTTT. The whole variable domain, filled in from reference TRBV2 and TRBJ2-2, reads EPEVTQTPSHQVTQMGQEVILRCVPISNHLYFYWYRQILGQKVEFLVSFYNNEISEKSEIFDDQFSVERPDGSNFTLKIRSTKLEDSAMYFCASNRENTGELFFGEGSRLTVL.